This T cell receptor beta chain was profiled in a study of Ad26.COV2.S vaccination and SARS-CoV-2 variants. Study-level information: The study gave Ad26.COV2.S intramuscularly, once or twice 56 days apart.

Repertoires were generated with immunoSEQ multiplex PCR, while TCRdb's copy carries only in-frame clones and drops some. There are around 300,000 clones in the sample; 80% to 90% occur only once, and under 6% lies in the top ten. Remarks on this clone: Antigen unknown.

CDR1 SGHAT and CDR2 FQNNGV come from the germline V gene. CDR3 length: 14 residues. V trimming: 6 bases; J trimming: 3 bases; junction bases outside the gene matches: 5. Documented treatment: about 20 received Ad26.COV2.S at low or high dose, single or two shots; roughly 5 received placebo; per-sample allocation not given. It was on day 63 after the first vaccine or placebo injection that samples were taken. Study-wide findings and caveats: Similar non-spike TCR breadth was observed in recipients of vaccine and of placebo. Greater spike-specific TCR breadth was seen in vaccine recipients than in placebo recipients.

The chain couples TRBV11-2 to TRBJ2-7, with TRBD1 identical over 10 bases. This TCR came from a person between 18 and 65 years old who received the Ad26.COV2.S COVID-19 vaccine or a placebo. The material was peripheral blood, obtained in a trial of Ad26.COV2.S vaccine versus placebo. The CDR3 sequence: CASSMGQGFYEQYF. The CDR3 DNA sequence: TGTGCCAGCAGTATGGGACAGGGGTTCTACGAGCAGTACTTC.